One sample yielded the 28 T cell receptor beta chains listed below, sequenced in a study of long-term antiretroviral therapy in people with HIV. Run at survey level, the immunoSEQ assay was version v3.0. Repertoires were generated with immunoSEQ multiplex PCR, while TCRdb's copy carries only in-frame clones and drops some. The sample contains about 39,000 clones, 75% to 90% of which appear only once. Sequences were derived from unsorted PBMCs, sampled 3.1 years after starting antiretroviral therapy. The receptors shown here come from a woman in her forties or fifties with HIV.

The chain joins TRBV5-6 to TRBJ1-5; D remains unclear. The V gene lost 3 bases and the J gene lost 0 bases, with 4 bases spanning the gap. There are 13 residues in the CDR3. Germline CDR1 reads SGHDT; CDR2 reads YYEEEE. The CDR3 DNA sequence: TGTGCCAGCAGCTGGGGTAGCAATCAGCCCCAGCATTTT. The encoded protein is CASSWGSNQPQHF.

This clone was picked up a small number of times. The chain has TRBV30 and TRBJ1-2, with a tentative D call TRBD1 (6 bases). The germline CDR1 and CDR2 sequences are GTSNPN and SVGIG (reference sequence). CDR3 length: 13 amino acids. Trimming pared 2 bases from V and 6 bases from J, leaving 13 bases between. The chain's CDR3 is CAWSREGGNGYTF. The DNA for the CDR3 is TGTGCCTGGAGTAGGGAGGGGGGTAATGGCTACACCTTC.

The rearrangement uses TRBV5-4 and TRBJ2-3, with 10 bases aligning to TRBD2. Germline V gene data show CDR1 as SGHNT and CDR2 as YYREEE (reference sequence). The trim removed 4 bases at V and 3 bases at J, leaving 8 bases unmatched. The CDR3 has 16 amino acids. Here the CDR3 DNA reads TGTGCCAGCAGCCGTCCAGGAGCGGGGGGGACAGATACGCAGTATTTT. Translating it yields CASSRPGAGGTDTQYF. The full variable domain, completed using reference TRBV5-4 and TRBJ2-3, is ETGVTQSPTHLIKTRGQQVTLRCSSQSGHNTVSWYQQALGQGPQFIFQYYREEENGRGNFPPRFSGLQFPNYSSELNVNALELDDSALYLCASSRPGAGGTDTQYFGPGTRLTVL.

This chain links TRBV18 with TRBJ2-5; D unclear. Germline assignment: CDR1 KGHSH and CDR2 LQKENI. V gave up 4 bases and J gave up 5 bases, with 11 bases separating them. CDR3 length: 13 residues. This chain's CDR3 is CASSQTLGETQYF. In DNA form, the CDR3 reads TGTGCCAGCTCACAAACCTTGGGGGAGACCCAGTACTTC.

The rearrangement joins TRBV7-2 to TRBJ2-3; D not resolved. The CDR3 is 15 residues long. Germline loops: CDR1 SGHTA, CDR2 FQGNSA. Trimming stripped 3 bases from V and 1 base from J, with 11 bases between. As DNA, the CDR3 is TGTGCCAGCAGCTTTTTTTCACCTGGCACAGATACGCAGTATTTT. This sequence encodes CASSFFSPGTDTQYF. Full variable domain (remainder filled in from reference TRBV7-2 and TRBJ2-3): GAGVSQSPSNKVTEKGKDVELRCDPISGHTALYWYRQSLGQGLEFLIYFQGNSAPDKSGLPSDRFSAERTGGSVSTLTIQRTQQEDSAVYLCASSFFSPGTDTQYFGPGTRLTVL.

This clone appeared once. As DNA, the CDR3 is TGTGCCAGCAGTGACGATTCGGTTGAAGCTTTCTTT. Translation gives CASSDDSVEAFF. The chain joins TRBV25-1 to TRBJ1-1; D gene ambiguous. CDR3 length: 12 amino acids. Germline CDR1 reads MGHDK; CDR2 reads SYGVNS. Trimming shortened V by 3 bases and J by 7 bases, and 9 bases separated the two germline ends.

V is TRBV21-1 and J is TRBJ1-4; whether TRBD1, the table's D call, matches the DNA was not checked. TRBV21-1 is a pseudogene segment. There are 15 residues in the CDR3. In nucleotides, the CDR3 is TGTGCCAGCAAGGGGGGAACAGGGGGCGGTGAAAAACTGTTTTTT. Residues: CASKGGTGGGEKLFF.

The chain is built from TRBV7-9 and TRBJ2-3; TRBD2 agrees at 10 bases. The CDR3 loop spans 15 amino acids. CDR1 is SEHNR, CDR2 FQNEAQ, per germline (reference sequence). The trim removed 4 bases at V and 2 bases at J, leaving 3 bases unmatched. In nucleotides, the CDR3 is TGTGCCAGCAGCTCTCTAGCGGGGGTCACAGATACGCAGTATTTT. Translating it yields CASSSLAGVTDTQYF.

The rearrangement joins TRBV5-6 to TRBJ1-3; D may be TRBD1 (5 bases). Trimming took 1 base from V and 2 from J, leaving 7 bases between them. In germline, CDR1 is SGHDT, CDR2 YYEEEE. The length of the CDR3 is 14 residues. In DNA, the CDR3 is TGTGCCAGCAGCTTGTTGGGGGCTGGAAACACCATATATTTT. Protein: CASSLLGAGNTIYF.

V and J are TRBV30 and TRBJ1-2, with D tentatively TRBD1 (6 bases). This CDR3 is 13 amino acids long. Germline V CDR1 and CDR2: GTSNPN, SVGIG (reference sequence). Trimming removed 2 bases at V and 6 bases at J, with 13 bases between. CDR3 nucleotides: TGTGCCTGGAGTAGGGGGGGGCCAAATGGCTACACCTTC. It yields the protein CAWSRGGPNGYTF. The variable domain in full, completed from reference TRBV30 and TRBJ1-2, reads SQTIHQWPATLVQPVGSPLSLECTVEGTSNPNLYWYRQAAGRGLQLLFYSVGIGQISSEVPQNLSASRPQDRQFILSSKKLLLSDSGFYLCAWSRGGPNGYTFGSGTRLTVV.

The chain links TRBV19 to TRBJ1-6, with D perhaps TRBD1 (5 bases). This CDR3 is built from 17 residues. Between the trimmed V and J ends, which lost 5 bases and 4 bases, there was a span of 18 bases. The germline CDR1 and CDR2 sequences are LNHDA and SQIVND (reference sequence). CDR3 residues: CASSPVGESLYNSPLHF. The CDR3 region has the DNA TGTGCCAGTAGTCCAGTAGGGGAATCCCTTTATAATTCACCCCTCCACTTT.

This sequence joins TRBV25-1 and TRBJ1-2, with a tentative D call TRBD1 (5 bases). V was clipped by 8 bases and J by 3 bases, with 13 bases between them. CDR3 length equals 13 residues. In germline, CDR1 is MGHDK, CDR2 SYGVNS. The CDR3 region is CASQGKGDYGYTF. CDR3 nucleotides: TGTGCCAGCCAGGGAAAAGGTGACTATGGCTACACCTTC.

The rearrangement links TRBV5-6 to TRBJ2-7; the D gene is possibly TRBD2 (6 bases). This CDR3 contains 15 residues. CDR1 and CDR2 (germline): SGHDT, YYEEEE. V was clipped by 0 bases and J by 5 bases, with 15 bases between them. CDR3: CASSLVGLASDEQYF. CDR3 nucleotides: TGTGCCAGCAGCTTGGTAGGTCTAGCGAGCGACGAGCAGTACTTC.

This sequence joins TRBV9 and TRBJ2-2; 12 nucleotides align to TRBD2. The junction had 13 bases not matched to a gene; V was cut back by 4 bases and J by 3 bases. Germline V gene data show CDR1 as SGDLS and CDR2 as YYNGEE. The CDR3 spans 19 residues. The CDR3 DNA is TGTGCCAGCAGCCCGGAGTTTCTAGCGGGGGGGCCTCACACCGGGGAGCTGTTTTTT. Translated, it gives CASSPEFLAGGPHTGELFF.

The CDR3 nucleotides read TGTGCCAGCAGGATATCCAACTCTGGGGCCAACGTCCTGACTTTC. Translating gives CASRISNSGANVLTF. V is TRBV2 and J is TRBJ2-6; D remains ambiguous. Per germline, CDR1 SNHLY and CDR2 FYNNEI. This CDR3 contains 15 residues. Trimming shortened V by 6 bases and J by 0 bases, and 9 bases separated the two germline ends.

The chain links TRBV6-1 to TRBJ1-6, with a possible D match to TRBD1 (6 bases). Germline V lookup: CDR1 MNHNS, CDR2 SASEGT. The CDR3 length is 13 residues. The V and J ends lost 9 bases and 7 bases respectively, with 13 bases between them. The CDR3 protein is CASHSRGNSPLHF. The DNA of the CDR3 is TGTGCCAGTCACTCCAGGGGAAATTCACCCCTCCACTTT.

The chain carries TRBV29-1 and TRBJ2-1; possible D gene TRBD1, 6 bases. The CDR3 consists of 14 residues. Looked up from germline, CDR1 is SQVTM and CDR2 is ANQGSEA. V lost 4 bases and J lost 5, with 15 bases in between. This chain's CDR3 is CSVAPTGLNNEQFF. DNA for the CDR3: TGCAGCGTTGCTCCTACAGGGCTCAACAATGAGCAGTTCTTC.

This sequence joins TRBV6-5 and TRBJ2-7; TRBD1 agrees at 8 bases. Germline V CDR1 and CDR2: MNHEY, SVGAGI. V shed 9 bases and J 2 bases; nucleotides not matched to a gene: 3. The CDR3 covers 12 residues. The chain's CDR3 is CARGTGPYEQYF. CDR3 sequence (DNA): TGTGCCAGAGGGACAGGCCCCTACGAGCAGTACTTC.

The chain is built from TRBV29-1 and TRBJ1-2, with TRBD1 identical over 9 bases. Germline V gene sequence: CDR1 SQVTM, CDR2 ANQGSEA. The CDR3 consists of 15 residues. The V segment lost 2 bases and the J segment 3 bases; nucleotides outside the gene matches: 7. The CDR3 DNA follows: TGCAGCGTTGAATCACGGGGACAGGGATACTATGGCTACACCTTC. It translates to CSVESRGQGYYGYTF. Combining the CDR3 with reference TRBV29-1 and TRBJ1-2 gives the whole variable domain SAVISQKPSRDICQRGTSLTIQCQVDSQVTMMFWYRQQPGQSLTLIATANQGSEATYESGFVIDKFPISRPNLTFSTLTVSNMSPEDSSIYLCSVESRGQGYYGYTFGSGTRLTVV.

J is TRBJ1-2 and V is TRBV7-6; tentative D call: TRBD1 (5 bases). This CDR3 contains 16 residues. The V gene lost 1 base and the J gene lost 4 bases, with 16 bases spanning the gap. The germline V gene has CDR1 SGHVS and CDR2 FNYEAQ. Written as DNA, the CDR3 is TGTGCCAGCAGCTTAGTTTTCGGGGGGGATAGCTATGGCTACACCTTC. Encoded protein: CASSLVFGGDSYGYTF.

This sequence joins TRBV29-1 and TRBJ2-5; the D is unclear. CDR1 is SQVTM and CDR2 is ANQGSEA in the germline V gene. Trimming took off 6 bases at V and 6 bases at J, with 11 bases between the two ends. The CDR3 runs 11 residues. The CDR3 reads CSVDSAQTQYF. The CDR3 bases are TGCAGCGTAGACTCCGCCCAGACCCAGTACTTC.

J is TRBJ1-5 and V is TRBV19, with D tentatively TRBD1 (6 bases). The CDR3 consists of 13 residues. Trimming took 4 bases from V and 4 from J, leaving 8 bases between them. Per germline, CDR1 LNHDA and CDR2 SQIVND (reference sequence). The CDR3 nucleotides read TGTGCCAGTAGTACTGACAGGAATCAGCCCCAGCATTTT. Amino acids: CASSTDRNQPQHF.

A few counts support this clone. The chain employs TRBV18 and TRBJ1-2, with 7 bases aligning to TRBD1. CDR3 length equals 17 residues. The ends lost 3 bases at V and 6 bases at J; junction bases unmatched: 16. From germline, CDR1 is KGHSH and CDR2 LQKENI. CDR3 bases: TGTGCCAGCTCACCCCTTCCATCGGTAGGGGGCGGGCATGGCTACACCTTC. Translation: CASSPLPSVGGGHGYTF. Full variable domain (outside the CDR3, taken from reference TRBV18 and TRBJ1-2): NAGVMQNPRHLVRRRGQEARLRCSPMKGHSHVYWYRQLPEEGLKFMVYLQKENIIDESGMPKERFSAEFPKEGPSILRIQQVVRGDSAAYFCASSPLPSVGGGHGYTFGSGTRLTVV.

DNA of the CDR3: TGTGCCAGTAATCTTCCGACAGGGATGGGTTCACCCCTCCACTTT. Translation: CASNLPTGMGSPLHF. V usage is TRBV19 and J usage is TRBJ1-6, with TRBD1 identical over 7 bases. The CDR3 runs 15 residues. CDR1 is LNHDA and CDR2 is SQIVND in the germline V gene (reference sequence). Germline trimming cut 7 bases from V and 9 bases from J; bases unmatched to any gene: 12.

The chain recombines TRBV7-3 with TRBJ2-2, with 13 bases aligning to TRBD2. CDR1 and CDR2 from the germline V gene are SGHTA and FQGTGA. With V trimmed by 5 bases and J by 4 bases, 7 bases remained unmatched. This CDR3 is 17 amino acids long. This CDR3 is CASSRGGTSGTTGELFF. The CDR3 bases are TGTGCCAGCAGCCGAGGAGGGACTAGCGGGACCACCGGGGAGCTGTTTTTT.

The V and J genes are TRBV18 and TRBJ1-1; TRBD1 matches 7 bases. There are 18 residues in the CDR3. Per germline, CDR1 KGHSH and CDR2 LQKENI. Trimming at V came to 3 bases and at J to 0 bases, leaving 13 bases not matched to a gene. This CDR3 reads CASSPRTGQTGMNTEAFF. The CDR3 DNA reads TGTGCCAGCTCACCGAGGACAGGACAAACGGGCATGAACACTGAAGCTTTCTTT.

The chain joins TRBV2 to TRBJ1-1; D is unresolved. The CDR3 covers 13 residues. The V gene's germline CDR1 is SNHLY and CDR2 FYNNEI. Deletions cut 2 bases from V and 3 bases from J, with 7 bases between. The CDR3 DNA reads as TGTGCCAGCAGTGAACTCCCATACACTGAAGCTTTCTTT. This translates into CASSELPYTEAFF.

The V call is TRBV6-5, the J call TRBJ2-3, with 10 bases matching TRBD2. The germline V gene has CDR1 MNHEY and CDR2 SVGAGI. The CDR3 has 14 residues. The J segment lost 5 bases and the V segment lost 6 bases, leaving 5 bases of the junction unmatched. The CDR3 DNA reads as TGTGCCAGCAGCGGACTAGCGGTGAGAGATACGCAGTATTTT. Amino acid sequence: CASSGLAVRDTQYF.